This TCR beta chain emerged from a study of post-analysis software for immune sequencing data. Whole-study context: Secondary progressive, relapsing-remitting and progressive-relapsing multiple sclerosis were among the included disease courses.

This CDR3 spans 13 amino acids. V lost 5 bases, J lost 13 bases, and 18 bases lay in between. The V gene's germline CDR1 is MDHEN and CDR2 SYDVKM. Of note for this clonotype: The antigen remains undetermined.

Study findings and constraints: In multiple sclerosis, normalized Chao1 diversity was significantly below that of controls. Among a handful of TRBV segments more frequent in patients than controls were TRBV5-6, TRBV5-1 and TRBV20-1.

Unique molecular identifiers tagged the TCR beta cDNA libraries. Input amounts of about 0.85 to 10 million T cells were used. These gave 500,000 or so cDNA molecules, so each molecule approximated one T cell. MiXCR was run by TCRdb on the PCR reads, yielding one entry per CDR3 protein. The repertoire holds hundreds of thousands of distinct CDR3 sequences, with 30% as singletons. The sequenced sample consisted of blood. The receptor was derived from a girl between 5 and 17 years old with multiple sclerosis. J is TRBJ2-4 and V is TRBV28; possibly TRBD2 for D (5 bases). CDR3 nucleotides: TGTGCCAGCAGTCCCGGGATGAATGGGGTGCAGTACTTC. Encoded protein: CASSPGMNGVQYF.